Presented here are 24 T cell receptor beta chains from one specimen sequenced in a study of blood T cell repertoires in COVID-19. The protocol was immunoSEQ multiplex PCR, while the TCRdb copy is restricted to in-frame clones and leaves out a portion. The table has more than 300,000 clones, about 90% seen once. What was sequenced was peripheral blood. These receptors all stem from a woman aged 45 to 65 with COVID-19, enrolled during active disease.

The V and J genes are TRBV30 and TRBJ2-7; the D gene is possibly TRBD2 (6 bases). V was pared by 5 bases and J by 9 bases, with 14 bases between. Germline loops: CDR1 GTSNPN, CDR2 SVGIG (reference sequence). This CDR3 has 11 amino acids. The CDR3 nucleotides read TGTGCCTGGCTTAGCGGAACAGGGCAGTACTTC. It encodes CAWLSGTGQYF.

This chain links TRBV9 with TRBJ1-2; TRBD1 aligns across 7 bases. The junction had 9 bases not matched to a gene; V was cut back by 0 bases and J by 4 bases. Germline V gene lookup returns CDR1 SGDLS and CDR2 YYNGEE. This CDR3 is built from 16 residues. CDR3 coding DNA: TGTGCCAGCAGCGTAGCTGTGGGGCAGGGGGGCTATGGCTACACCTTC. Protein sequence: CASSVAVGQGGYGYTF.

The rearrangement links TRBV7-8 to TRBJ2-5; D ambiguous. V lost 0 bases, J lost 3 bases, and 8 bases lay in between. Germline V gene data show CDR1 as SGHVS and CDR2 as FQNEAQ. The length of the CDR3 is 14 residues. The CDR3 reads CASSLALLEETQYF. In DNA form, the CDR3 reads TGTGCCAGCAGCTTAGCGTTACTTGAAGAGACCCAGTACTTC.

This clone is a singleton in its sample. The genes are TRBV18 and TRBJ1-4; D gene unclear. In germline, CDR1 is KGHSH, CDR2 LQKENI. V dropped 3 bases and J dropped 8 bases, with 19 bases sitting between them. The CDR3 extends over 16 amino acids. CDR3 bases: TGTGCCAGCTCACCGACGACCGGAGGTTGGGAAGAAAAACTGTTTTTT. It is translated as CASSPTTGGWEEKLFF.

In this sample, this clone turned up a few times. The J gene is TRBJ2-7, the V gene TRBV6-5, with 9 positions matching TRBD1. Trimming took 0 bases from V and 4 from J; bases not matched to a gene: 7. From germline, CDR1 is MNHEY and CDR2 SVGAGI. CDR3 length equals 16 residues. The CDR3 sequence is CASSYSGTGIMYEQYF. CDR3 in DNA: TGTGCCAGCAGTTACTCCGGGACAGGGATTATGTACGAGCAGTACTTC.

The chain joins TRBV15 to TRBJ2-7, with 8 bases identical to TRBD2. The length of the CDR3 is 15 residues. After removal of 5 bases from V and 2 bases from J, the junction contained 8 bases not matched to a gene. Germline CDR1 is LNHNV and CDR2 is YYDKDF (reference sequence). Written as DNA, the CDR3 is TGTGCCACCAGCGGCCCTCGGGGGGGGACCTACGAGCAGTACTTC. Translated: CATSGPRGGTYEQYF.

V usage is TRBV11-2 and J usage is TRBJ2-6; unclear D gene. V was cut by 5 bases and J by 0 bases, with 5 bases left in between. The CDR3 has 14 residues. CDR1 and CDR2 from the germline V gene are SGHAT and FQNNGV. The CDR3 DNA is TGTGCCAGCAGCCGAGACTCTGGGGCCAACGTCCTGACTTTC. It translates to CASSRDSGANVLTF.

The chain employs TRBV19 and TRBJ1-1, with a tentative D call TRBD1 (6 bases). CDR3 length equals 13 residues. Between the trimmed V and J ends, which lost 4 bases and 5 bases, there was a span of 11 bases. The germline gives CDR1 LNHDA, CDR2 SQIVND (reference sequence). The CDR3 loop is CASSTGGLTEAFF. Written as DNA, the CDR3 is TGTGCCAGTAGTACGGGGGGCTTGACTGAAGCTTTCTTT.

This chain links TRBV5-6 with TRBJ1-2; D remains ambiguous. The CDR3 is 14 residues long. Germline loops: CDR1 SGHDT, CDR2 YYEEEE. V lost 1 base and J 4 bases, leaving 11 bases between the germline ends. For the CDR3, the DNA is TGTGCCAGCAGCTTGACGGGGTTGGGCTATGGCTACACCTTC. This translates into CASSLTGLGYGYTF.

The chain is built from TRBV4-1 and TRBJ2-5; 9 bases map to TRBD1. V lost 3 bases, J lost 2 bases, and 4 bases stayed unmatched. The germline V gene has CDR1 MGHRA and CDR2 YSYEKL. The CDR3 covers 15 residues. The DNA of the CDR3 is TGCGCCAGCAGCCAGGGACAGGGCGCACAAGAGACCCAGTACTTC. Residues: CASSQGQGAQETQYF.

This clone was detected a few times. The CDR3 spells CASSLRLAGGEQYF. As DNA, the CDR3 is TGCGCCAGCAGCTTGAGGCTAGCGGGAGGCGAGCAGTACTTC. This sequence joins TRBV5-1 and TRBJ2-7; 11 bases fit TRBD2. The CDR3 covers 14 residues. Germline V gene sequence: CDR1 SGHRS, CDR2 YFSETQ. The V and J ends lost 1 base and 6 bases, in that order; junction bases with no gene match: 3.

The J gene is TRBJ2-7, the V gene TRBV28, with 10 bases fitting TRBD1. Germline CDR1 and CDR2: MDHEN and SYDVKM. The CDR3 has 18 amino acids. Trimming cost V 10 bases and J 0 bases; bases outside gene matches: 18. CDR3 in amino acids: CAIHQTGTGDLSSYEQYF. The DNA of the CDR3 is TGTGCCATCCACCAAACCGGGACAGGGGACTTATCCTCCTACGAGCAGTACTTC.

CDR3 nucleotide sequence: TGTGCCCGGGGGACTTCGCGGGGTGAAAAACTGTTTTTT. Translation gives CARGTSRGEKLFF. J is TRBJ1-4 and V is TRBV30; perhaps TRBD1 as D (5 bases). This CDR3 comprises 13 residues. The V gene lost 8 bases and the J gene lost 7 bases, with 17 bases spanning the gap. Per the germline V gene, CDR1 is GTSNPN and CDR2 is SVGIG (reference sequence).

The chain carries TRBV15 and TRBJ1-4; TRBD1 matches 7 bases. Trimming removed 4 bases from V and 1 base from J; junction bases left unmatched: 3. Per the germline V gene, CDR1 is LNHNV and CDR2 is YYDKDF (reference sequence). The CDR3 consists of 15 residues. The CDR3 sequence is CATSTRTGTNEKLFF. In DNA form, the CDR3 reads TGTGCCACCAGCACGCGGACAGGAACTAATGAAAAACTGTTTTTT.

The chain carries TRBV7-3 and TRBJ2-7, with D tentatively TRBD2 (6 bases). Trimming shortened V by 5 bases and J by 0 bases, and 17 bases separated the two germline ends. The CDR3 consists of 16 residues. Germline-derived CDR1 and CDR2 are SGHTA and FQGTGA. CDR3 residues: CASSLRAAGSSYEQYF. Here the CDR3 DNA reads TGTGCCAGCAGCCTACGGGCGGCGGGGAGCTCCTACGAGCAGTACTTC. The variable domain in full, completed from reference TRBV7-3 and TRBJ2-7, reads GAGVSQTPSNKVTEKGKYVELRCDPISGHTALYWYRQSLGQGPEFLIYFQGTGAADDSGLPNDRFFAVRPEGSVSTLKIQRTERGDSAVYLCASSLRAAGSSYEQYFGPGTRLTVT.

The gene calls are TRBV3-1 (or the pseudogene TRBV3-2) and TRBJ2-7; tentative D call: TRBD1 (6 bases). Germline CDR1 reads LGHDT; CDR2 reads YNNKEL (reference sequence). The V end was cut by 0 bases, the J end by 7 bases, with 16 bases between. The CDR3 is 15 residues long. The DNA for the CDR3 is TGTGCCAGCAGCCAAGATGTGAACAGGGCGAGTGAGCAGTACTTC. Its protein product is CASSQDVNRASEQYF.

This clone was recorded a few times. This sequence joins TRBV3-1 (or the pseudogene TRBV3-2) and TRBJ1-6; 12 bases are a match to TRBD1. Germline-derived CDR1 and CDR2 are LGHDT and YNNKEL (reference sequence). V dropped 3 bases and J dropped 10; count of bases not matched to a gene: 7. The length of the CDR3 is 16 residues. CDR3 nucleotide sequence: TGTGCCAGCAGCCACACCGGGACAGGGGGCTACTCACCCCTCCACTTT. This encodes CASSHTGTGGYSPLHF.

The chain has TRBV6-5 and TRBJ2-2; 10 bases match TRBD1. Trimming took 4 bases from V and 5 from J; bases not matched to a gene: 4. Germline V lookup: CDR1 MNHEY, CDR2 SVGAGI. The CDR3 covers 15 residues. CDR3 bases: TGTGCCAGCAGTTGGGGACAGGGGTCAACCGGGGAGCTGTTTTTT. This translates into CASSWGQGSTGELFF.

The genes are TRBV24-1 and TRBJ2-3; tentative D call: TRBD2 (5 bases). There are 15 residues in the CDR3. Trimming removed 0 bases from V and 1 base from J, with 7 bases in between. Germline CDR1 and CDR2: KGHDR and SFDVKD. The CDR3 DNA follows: TGTGCCACCAGTGATTTGATGAGGGGCACAGATACGCAGTATTTT. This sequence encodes CATSDLMRGTDTQYF.

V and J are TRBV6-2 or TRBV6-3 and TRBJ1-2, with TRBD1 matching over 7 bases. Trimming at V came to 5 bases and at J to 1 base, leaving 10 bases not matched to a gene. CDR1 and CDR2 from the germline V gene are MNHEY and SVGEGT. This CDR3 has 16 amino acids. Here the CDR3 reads CASSDGTAVGNYGYTF. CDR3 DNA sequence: TGTGCCAGCAGTGACGGGACAGCCGTGGGTAACTATGGCTACACCTTC.

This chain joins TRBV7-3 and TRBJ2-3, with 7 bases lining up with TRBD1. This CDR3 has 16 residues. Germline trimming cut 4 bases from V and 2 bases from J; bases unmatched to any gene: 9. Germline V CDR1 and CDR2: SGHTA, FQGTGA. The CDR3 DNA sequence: TGTGCCAGCAGCTCCCGCCCTACAGGGGTCACAGATACGCAGTATTTT. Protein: CASSSRPTGVTDTQYF.

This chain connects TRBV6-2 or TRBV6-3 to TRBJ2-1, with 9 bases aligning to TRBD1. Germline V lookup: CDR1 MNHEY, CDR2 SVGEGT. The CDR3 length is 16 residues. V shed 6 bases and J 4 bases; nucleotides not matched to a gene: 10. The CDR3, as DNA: TGTGCCAGCAGCGGACTACAGGGGGCTAAATACAATGAGCAGTTCTTC. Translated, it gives CASSGLQGAKYNEQFF.

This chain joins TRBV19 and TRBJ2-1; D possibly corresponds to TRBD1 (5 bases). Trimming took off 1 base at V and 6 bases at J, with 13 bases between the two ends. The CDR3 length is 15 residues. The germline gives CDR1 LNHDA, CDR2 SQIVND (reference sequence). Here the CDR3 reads CASSIAGRVPNEQFF. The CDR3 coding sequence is TGTGCCAGTAGTATAGCAGGCAGGGTCCCCAATGAGCAGTTCTTC.

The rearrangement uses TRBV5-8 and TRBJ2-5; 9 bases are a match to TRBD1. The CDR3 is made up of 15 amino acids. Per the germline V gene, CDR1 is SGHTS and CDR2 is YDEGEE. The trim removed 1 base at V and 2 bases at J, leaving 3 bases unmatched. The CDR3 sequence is CASSLYGTGQETQYF. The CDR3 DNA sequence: TGTGCCAGCAGCTTGTACGGGACAGGGCAAGAGACCCAGTACTTC.